This TCR beta chain was recorded in a study of neurological immune-mediated disorders (dated by TCRdb to the late 2010s). Some background on the complete study: The study compared peripheral blood TCR-beta repertoires of HTLV-I-associated myelopathy (HAM/TSP) patients, multiple sclerosis patients and healthy controls using UMI-based sequencing. Longitudinal samples, technical triplicates and paired sorted CD4+ and CD8+ T-cell subsets, alongside PBMC samples, were included among the approximately 110 TCR-beta libraries. Longitudinal HAM/TSP and healthy donors had 3 time-points each (3-40 month intervals). The cohort was made up of 68 subjects, consisting of around 14 HAM/TSP patients, roughly 35 multiple sclerosis patients and around 20 healthy controls.

V is clipped by 0 bases and J by 3 bases, and the sequence between their germline boundaries is 15 bases long. CDR1 SGHRS and CDR2 YFSETQ were looked up in the germline V gene. From cysteine to phenylalanine, the CDR3 is 16 amino acids long. Only the CDR3 region is kept as DNA, spanning 48 bases read in frame from base 1. This clonotype is labeled medium-sized (0.01 to 0.1%). The antigen it recognizes is unknown. No much larger clone is present one base from it, and per-base qualities are unavailable. The time point label on this specimen signifies: longitudinal time-point 1 (baseline). Healthy controls were blood bank volunteers in Maryland, USA. Libraries from unsorted PBMCs were made from 2 million PBMCs kept in RNAlater at -80 degrees C until RNA extraction. Peripheral blood underwent Ficoll-Hypaque density gradient centrifugation to isolate PBMCs, which were then cryopreserved in liquid nitrogen.

Here is what the overall study found, with its caveats: TCR clonal expansion was highest in HAM/TSP patients and lowest in MS patients, with MS patients falling below even healthy controls. Across subjects, expanded clones never shared an identical CDR3 amino acid sequence, which suggests that the TCR-beta repertoires in every group were private.

cDNA was synthesized by template-switch 5'RACE using a primer carrying a 10-nucleotide random unique molecular identifier by which each TCR transcript was tagged. Over 190 million TCR-beta sequences, covering 15-18 subjects, were produced in each sequencing run. The RNeasy kit was used for extraction of total RNA. The KAPA Real-time Library Amplification kit was used to amplify TCR-beta VDJ regions with primers for the TCR constant region and the 5'RACE anchor. Sample indexes and Illumina adaptors were added in a first PCR, after which library yield was increased in a second PCR. After purification with Ampure beads, the TCR product of roughly 650 bp was size-selected on a 2% E-gel SizeSelection system. Before pooling, library quality was checked on a Bioanalyzer, concentration was measured with Qubit, and libraries were quantified with the Kapa Library Quantification kit. Libraries were sequenced paired-end 2 x 150 bp on an Illumina HiSeq 2500. To increase sequence diversity, 25-30% phiX was spiked into each library pool. Concerning the study's data processing: The quality-filtered reads were processed with the UMI-based MiGEC pipeline, whose error correction step removed more than 80% of the raw TCR sequences. VDJ genes were aligned to IMGT germline references, and each clonotype was defined by a unique CDR3 amino acid sequence together with V-J genes. VDJtools evaluated clonal expansion, Shannon diversity and CDR3 relatedness (CalcPairwiseDistances, ClusterSamples); CLCbio workbench built phylogenetic trees. Using coefficient-of-variation modelling across technical triplicates, the study counted a clone as expanded if it had at least 8 unique UMIs. Using fastp trimming at Q25 and MiXCR clonotype assembly, TCRdb reanalyzed the public sequencing data and kept in-frame beta chains. Every distinct CDR3 protein forms one entry, paired with its most common genes and DNA. These V and J calls derive from TCRdb rather than the authors' analysis. The sample table holds some 71,000 distinct CDR3 sequences, of which 10% to 13% were seen once. In total, the top ten clones hold more than 9% of the sample.

This chain joins TRBV5-1 to TRBJ1-1; confidence is insufficient to name the D gene. The clonotype originates from a man under 40 in good health. Sequencing was carried out using PBMCs. The CDR3 protein: CASSLVPDPRYTEAFF. The nucleotide sequence reads TGCGCCAGCAGCTTGGTTCCGGACCCGAGGTACACTGAAGCTTTCTTT.